What follows are 18 T cell receptor beta chains derived from one specimen sequenced in a study of blood T cell repertoires in COVID-19. Libraries were prepared by immunoSEQ multiplex PCR; TCRdb keeps only in-frame clonotypes and omits some of them. The top ten clones hold 4% of a sample with under 300,000 clones, 84% of them seen once. Sequences were obtained from peripheral blood. The receptors originated from a man aged 50-60 years with acute or convalescent COVID-19.

V and J are TRBV7-8 and TRBJ1-2; D perhaps matches TRBD1 (5 bases). The CDR3 has 13 residues. Germline V lookup: CDR1 SGHVS, CDR2 FQNEAQ. Trimming stripped 1 base from V and 8 bases from J, with 11 bases between. Here the CDR3 DNA reads TGTGCCAGCAGCTTAGGGGGGGGAGGAGGCTACACCTTC. It is translated as CASSLGGGGGYTF. Using reference TRBV7-8 and TRBJ1-2 for the parts outside the CDR3, the full variable domain is GAGVSQSPRYKVAKRGQDVALRCDPISGHVSLFWYQQALGQGPEFLTYFQNEAQLDKSGLPSDRFFAERPEGSVSTLKIQRTQQEDSAVYLCASSLGGGGGYTFGSGTRLTVV.

The rearrangement joins TRBV28 to TRBJ2-4; D remains unclear. This CDR3 contains 14 residues. Germline-derived CDR1 and CDR2 are MDHEN and SYDVKM. The V gene lost 8 bases and the J gene lost 0 bases, with 11 bases spanning the gap. In nucleotides, the CDR3 is TGTGCCAGCGTTGGCGGCTTAGCCAAAAACATTCAGTACTTC. This translates into CASVGGLAKNIQYF.

The chain employs TRBV29-1 and TRBJ2-1; D is uncertain. The germline V gene has CDR1 SQVTM and CDR2 ANQGSEA. This CDR3 spans 13 amino acids. V was clipped by 4 bases and J by 4 bases, with 11 bases between them. The CDR3 DNA follows: TGCAGCGTTGCCTCCCTCGGGTACAATGAGCAGTTCTTC. It codes for CSVASLGYNEQFF.

The table lists this clone with a count of one. The genes are TRBV3-1 (or the pseudogene TRBV3-2) and TRBJ2-2; D not resolved. The CDR3 spans 15 residues. V was cut by 1 base and J by 1 base, with 7 bases left in between. Germline V gives CDR1 LGHDT, CDR2 YNNKEL (reference sequence). The CDR3 DNA reads TGTGCCAGCAGCCAAGTTGGCGGGAACACCGGGGAGCTGTTTTTT. This encodes CASSQVGGNTGELFF.

The chain links TRBV24-1 to TRBJ2-2; 10 nucleotides align to TRBD1. V trimming: 2 bases; J trimming: 5 bases; junction bases outside the gene matches: 4. Germline-derived CDR1 and CDR2 are KGHDR and SFDVKD. The CDR3 loop spans 16 amino acids. The CDR3 DNA reads TGTGCCACCAGTGATTCGGGGACAGGGGAGACCGGGGAGCTGTTTTTT. Amino acid sequence: CATSDSGTGETGELFF.

The chain has TRBV18 and TRBJ2-5; the match to TRBD2 covers 13 bases. Trimming at V came to 2 bases and at J to 5 bases, leaving 2 bases not matched to a gene. The CDR3 spans 15 residues. Per germline, CDR1 KGHSH and CDR2 LQKENI. CDR3 protein: CASSPKTSGGETQYF. The CDR3 DNA reads as TGTGCCAGCTCACCAAAGACTAGCGGGGGGGAGACCCAGTACTTC.

The V call is TRBV7-9, the J call TRBJ2-7, with D unresolved. CDR1 and CDR2 from the germline V gene are SEHNR and FQNEAQ (reference sequence). V shed 1 base and J shed 2 bases, with 9 bases lying between them. The CDR3 sequence is 14 residues long. CDR3 nucleotides: TGTGCCAGCAGCTTAGTTGAGTCACCCTACGAGCAGTACTTC. Its translation is CASSLVESPYEQYF.

This chain connects TRBV29-1 to TRBJ2-5; TRBD1 matches 8 bases. The CDR3 runs to 15 residues. V was pared by 4 bases and J by 2 bases, with 9 bases of the junction left unmatched. Germline values: CDR1 SQVTM, CDR2 ANQGSEA. The CDR3 bases are TGCAGCGTTGTGCCCGCAGGGGGCTTACAAGAGACCCAGTACTTC. Translated: CSVVPAGGLQETQYF.

The chain combines TRBV7-9 with TRBJ2-1, with D perhaps TRBD2 (6 bases). This CDR3 is built from 13 residues. The V gene's germline CDR1 is SEHNR and CDR2 FQNEAQ (reference sequence). Deletions cut 10 bases from V and 4 bases from J, with 14 bases between. CDR3 coding DNA: TGTGCCACCACACGGGGAGGTTACAATGAGCAGTTCTTC. As protein: CATTRGGYNEQFF.

V and J are TRBV9 and TRBJ2-1, with a weak D call TRBD1 (6 bases). Per the germline V gene, CDR1 is SGDLS and CDR2 is YYNGEE. Trimming shortened V by 3 bases and J by 6 bases, and 19 bases separated the two germline ends. CDR3 length: 16 amino acids. As DNA, the CDR3 is TGTGCCAGCAGCGCCGTAGACAGGTTGGGGGCCAATGAGCAGTTCTTC. This codes for CASSAVDRLGANEQFF. The whole variable domain, remainder taken from reference TRBV9 and TRBJ2-1, is DSGVTQTPKHLITATGQRVTLRCSPRSGDLSVYWYQQSLDQGLQFLIQYYNGEERAKGNILERFSAQQFPDLHSELNLSSLELGDSALYFCASSAVDRLGANEQFFGPGTRLTVL.

This chain joins TRBV28 and TRBJ2-1, with TRBD2 identical over 13 bases. Trimming cost V 3 bases and J 8 bases; bases outside gene matches: 16. CDR3 length: 19 residues. Per the germline V gene, CDR1 is MDHEN and CDR2 is SYDVKM. CDR3 sequence reads: CASSFPGLAGTRLVDEQFF. CDR3 in DNA: TGTGCCAGCAGTTTTCCGGGACTAGCGGGAACTAGGTTGGTCGATGAGCAGTTCTTC.

The chain couples TRBV9 to TRBJ2-7; D gene ambiguous. Germline V CDR1 and CDR2: SGDLS, YYNGEE. This CDR3 region has 14 residues. Trimming took 0 bases from V and 0 from J, leaving 7 bases between them. The chain's CDR3 is CASSVVHSSYEQYF. The CDR3 nucleotides read TGTGCCAGCAGCGTAGTACACAGCTCCTACGAGCAGTACTTC.

This rearrangement joins TRBV4-1 to TRBJ1-2; possible D gene TRBD1, 6 bases. The germline V gene has CDR1 MGHRA and CDR2 YSYEKL. V was shortened by 4 bases and J by 2 bases, with 20 bases between the two germline ends. This CDR3 is 17 amino acids long. The CDR3 protein is CASSPGQLLLKNYGYTF. The DNA for the CDR3 is TGCGCCAGCAGCCCAGGACAGCTACTTCTAAAAAACTATGGCTACACCTTC.

This chain uses TRBV30 with TRBJ2-7; 7 bases line up with TRBD1. J was trimmed by 0 bases and V by 3 bases; bases with no gene match: 11. The CDR3 runs to 16 residues. Germline-derived CDR1 and CDR2 are GTSNPN and SVGIG (reference sequence). The CDR3 protein is CAWSLKPGGSSYEQYF. CDR3 bases: TGTGCCTGGAGCCTCAAGCCAGGGGGAAGCTCCTACGAGCAGTACTTC.

The chain links TRBV7-3 to TRBJ2-3, with 8 bases fitting TRBD2. CDR3 size: 16 residues. The V segment lost 3 bases and the J segment 0 bases; nucleotides outside the gene matches: 5. Per the germline V gene, CDR1 is SGHTA and CDR2 is FQGTGA. The CDR3 region has the DNA TGTGCCAGCAGCTTCGCGGGGGGTGCCAGCACAGATACGCAGTATTTT. It codes for CASSFAGGASTDTQYF.

The chain links TRBV28 to TRBJ1-2, with TRBD1 matching over 7 bases. CDR3 length: 13 residues. The trim removed 4 bases at V and 4 bases at J, leaving 3 bases unmatched. Germline CDR1 MDHEN, CDR2 SYDVKM. CDR3 in amino acids: CASSWDSLYGYTF. As DNA, the CDR3 is TGTGCCAGCAGTTGGGACAGCCTCTATGGCTACACCTTC.

In this sample, this clone turned up once. The V gene is TRBV19, the J gene TRBJ1-5, with 12 positions matching TRBD1. Germline loops: CDR1 LNHDA, CDR2 SQIVND (reference sequence). There are 16 residues in the CDR3. Germline trimming cut 3 bases from V and 5 bases from J; bases unmatched to any gene: 5. The DNA for the CDR3 is TGTGCCAGTAGTATGTCGGGGACAGGGGGCTATCAGCCCCAGCATTTT. This encodes CASSMSGTGGYQPQHF.

This chain uses TRBV18 with TRBJ2-1; 7 bases match TRBD1. V shed 3 bases and J 6 bases; nucleotides not matched to a gene: 2. The CDR3 contains 13 residues. In germline, CDR1 is KGHSH, CDR2 LQKENI. The DNA for the CDR3 is TGTGCCAGCTCACCCCGGGACAGCAATGAGCAGTTCTTC. This gives the protein CASSPRDSNEQFF. The variable domain in full, with the rest retrieved from reference TRBV18 and TRBJ2-1, is NAGVMQNPRHLVRRRGQEARLRCSPMKGHSHVYWYRQLPEEGLKFMVYLQKENIIDESGMPKERFSAEFPKEGPSILRIQQVVRGDSAAYFCASSPRDSNEQFFGPGTRLTVL.